The present T cell receptor beta chain was sequenced within a study of glioma-infiltrating T cells. Regarding this clonotype: Its antigen is not identified. A much larger clone differs from this one at a single base, so this may be a read error.

TCR alpha and beta CDR3 regions were amplified from RNA using iRepertoire nested multiplex PCR. Tissue mRNA or PBMC total RNA, about 95-450 ng, went into one-step reverse transcription and amplification. TCRdb re-called the multiplex PCR reads with MiXCR, one entry per CDR3 protein. The sample carries more than 100,000 distinct CDR3 sequences, around 29% recorded once. Notes on the study in general: Very few CDR3 sequences were shared between tissue and blood. Non-neoplastic patients had below-expected tissue-blood divergence, while all gliomas exceeded expectation.

This CDR3 spans 16 amino acids. In germline, CDR1 is DFQATT, CDR2 SNEGSKA (reference sequence). The chain employs TRBV20-1 and TRBJ1-1, with D maybe TRBD1 (5 bases). The sequenced material came from glioma tissue, nonneoplastic brain tissue, or PBMCs (not recorded which). The TCR originated in a human donor with low-grade glioma or glioblastoma, undergoing nonglioma brain surgery, or in good health (not recorded which). The CDR3 loop is CSVLWHRTAPDTEALF. In DNA, the CDR3 is TGCAGTGTTCTATGGCATCGTACCGCCCCGGACACTGAAGCTTTGTTT.